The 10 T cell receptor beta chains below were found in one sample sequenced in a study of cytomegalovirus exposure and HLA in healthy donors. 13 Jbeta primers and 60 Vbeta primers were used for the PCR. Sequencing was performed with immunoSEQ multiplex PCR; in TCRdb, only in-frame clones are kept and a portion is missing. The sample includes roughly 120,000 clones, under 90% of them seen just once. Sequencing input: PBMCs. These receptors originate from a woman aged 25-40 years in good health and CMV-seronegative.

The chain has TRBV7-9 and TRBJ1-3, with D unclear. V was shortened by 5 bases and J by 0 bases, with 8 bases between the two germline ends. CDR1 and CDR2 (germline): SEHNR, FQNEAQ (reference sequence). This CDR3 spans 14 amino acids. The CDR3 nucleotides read TGTGCCAGCAGCCCAGGCTACTCTGGAAACACCATATATTTT. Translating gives CASSPGYSGNTIYF.

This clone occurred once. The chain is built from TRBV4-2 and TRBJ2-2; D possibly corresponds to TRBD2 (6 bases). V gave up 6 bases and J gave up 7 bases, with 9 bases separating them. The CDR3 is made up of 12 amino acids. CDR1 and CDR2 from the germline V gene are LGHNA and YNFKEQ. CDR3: CASRRDFGELFF. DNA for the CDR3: TGTGCCAGCAGACGGGACTTCGGGGAGCTGTTTTTT.

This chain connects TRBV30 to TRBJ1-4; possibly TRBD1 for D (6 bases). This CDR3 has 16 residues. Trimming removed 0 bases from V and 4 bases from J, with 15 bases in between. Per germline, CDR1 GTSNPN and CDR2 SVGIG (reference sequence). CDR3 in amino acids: CAWSVAGGRGNEKLFF. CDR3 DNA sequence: TGTGCCTGGAGTGTAGCGGGGGGCAGAGGTAATGAAAAACTGTTTTTT.

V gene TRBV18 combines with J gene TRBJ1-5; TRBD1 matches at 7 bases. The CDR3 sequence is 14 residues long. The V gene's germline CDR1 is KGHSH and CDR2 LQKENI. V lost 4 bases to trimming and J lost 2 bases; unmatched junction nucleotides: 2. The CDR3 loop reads CASSLDRGNQPQHF. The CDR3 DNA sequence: TGTGCCAGCTCACTAGACAGGGGCAATCAGCCCCAGCATTTT.

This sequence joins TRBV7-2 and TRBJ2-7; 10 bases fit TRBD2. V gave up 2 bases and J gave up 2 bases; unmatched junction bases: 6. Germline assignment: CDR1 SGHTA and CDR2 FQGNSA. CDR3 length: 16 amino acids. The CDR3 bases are TGTGCCAGCAGCTTACCAGGGACTAGCGCCGCCTACGAGCAGTACTTC. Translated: CASSLPGTSAAYEQYF.

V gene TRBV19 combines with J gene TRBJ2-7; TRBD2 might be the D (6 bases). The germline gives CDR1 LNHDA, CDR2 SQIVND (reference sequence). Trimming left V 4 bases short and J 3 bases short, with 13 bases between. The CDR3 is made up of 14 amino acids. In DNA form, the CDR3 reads TGTGCCAGTAGTACGGCGGGATCCAACTACGAGCAGTACTTC. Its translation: CASSTAGSNYEQYF. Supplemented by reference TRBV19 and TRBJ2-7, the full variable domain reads DGGITQSPKYLFRKEGQNVTLSCEQNLNHDAMYWYRQDPGQGLRLIYYSQIVNDFQKGDIAEGYSVSREKKESFPLTVTSAQKNPTAFYLCASSTAGSNYEQYFGPGTRLTVT.

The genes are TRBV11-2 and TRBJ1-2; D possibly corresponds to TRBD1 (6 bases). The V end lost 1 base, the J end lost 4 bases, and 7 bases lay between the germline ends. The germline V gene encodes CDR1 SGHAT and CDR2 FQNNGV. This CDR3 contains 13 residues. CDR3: CASSLVRGYGYTF. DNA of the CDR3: TGTGCCAGCAGCTTAGTCAGGGGCTATGGCTACACCTTC.

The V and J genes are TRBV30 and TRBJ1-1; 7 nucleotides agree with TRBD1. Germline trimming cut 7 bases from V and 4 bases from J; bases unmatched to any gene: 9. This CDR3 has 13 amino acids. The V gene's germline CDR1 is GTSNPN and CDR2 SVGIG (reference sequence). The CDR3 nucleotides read TGTGCCTCGCTAGGGGGCAGTAGCACTGAAGCTTTCTTT. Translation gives CASLGGSSTEAFF. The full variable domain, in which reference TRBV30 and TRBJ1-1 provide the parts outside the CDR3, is SQTIHQWPATLVQPVGSPLSLECTVEGTSNPNLYWYRQAAGRGLQLLFYSVGIGQISSEVPQNLSASRPQDRQFILSSKKLLLSDSGFYLCASLGGSSTEAFFGQGTRLTVV.

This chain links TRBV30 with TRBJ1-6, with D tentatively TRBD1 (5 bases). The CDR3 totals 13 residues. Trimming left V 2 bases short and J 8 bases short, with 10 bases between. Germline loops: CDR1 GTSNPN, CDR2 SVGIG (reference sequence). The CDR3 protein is CAWSSGGDSPLHF. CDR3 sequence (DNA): TGTGCCTGGAGTAGTGGGGGGGATTCACCCCTCCACTTT.

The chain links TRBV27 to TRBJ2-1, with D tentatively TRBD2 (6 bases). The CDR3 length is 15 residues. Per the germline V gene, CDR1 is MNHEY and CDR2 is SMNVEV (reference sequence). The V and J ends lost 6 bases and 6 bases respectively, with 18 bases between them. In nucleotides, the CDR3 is TGTGCCAGCAGCAATTTGGCCCTGGGGGGCAATGAGCAGTTCTTC. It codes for CASSNLALGGNEQFF.